This T cell receptor (beta chain) appears in the sequencing data of a study of shared clonotypes between healthy human individuals. General study results and limits: The sampled material consisted only of blood, and tissue repertoires are likely to differ. Measured sharing among donors was expected to vary with sequencing depth. Around 5.3% of naive CD4 clonotypes were shared across four donors.

The authors split each subset's genomic DNA evenly across several immunoSEQ plates. Clones were read by immunoSEQ multiplex PCR, and TCRdb kept only the in-frame ones, dropping some. The data contain about 1 million clones, about 75% of them seen just once; the ten biggest clones take up about 1.5%. With respect to this clone: Its target is unknown.

After removal of 5 bases from V and 4 bases from J, the junction contained 8 bases not matched to a gene. Looked up from germline, CDR1 is SGHTA and CDR2 is FQGTGA. The CDR3 extends over 14 amino acids. The V and J genes are TRBV7-3 and TRBJ2-7, with TRBD1 identical over 7 bases. The source of this sequence is a man aged 18 to 29 in good health. The specimen sequenced was memory CD4+ T cells sorted from blood. Noted subset: CD45RA-negative fraction. CDR3 DNA: TGTGCCAGCAGCGTATCCGGGACAGCTTACGAGCAGTACTTC. This encodes CASSVSGTAYEQYF.